This is a list of T cell receptor beta chains from one sample in a study of shared clonotypes between healthy human individuals. Assay: immunoSEQ multiplex PCR; the TCRdb copy retains only in-frame clones and omits some. The sample has over a million clones; 96% are singletons. Sample: naive CD4+ T cells sorted from blood. All receptors derive from a young man in good health. CDR3s include the opening cysteine and the closing phenylalanine or tryptophan. Each record gives: D gene, V gene, clone size, J gene, CDR3 DNA, CDR3 protein. D genes are given only for firm matches. Clone size is stated in some rows and not others, as once, few, many or a class when expanded.

>TRBD2|TRBV18|.|TRBJ2-1
TGTGCCAGCTCACCCTACGGGACTAGCGTTTCCAATGAGCAGTTCTTC
CASSPYGTSVSNEQFF
>TRBD2|TRBV5-1|.|TRBJ2-1
TGCGCCAGCAGCTTGGGACTAGCGGGGGACAAAGGTGAGCAGTTCTTC
CASSLGLAGDKGEQFF
>TRBD1|TRBV7-3|.|TRBJ2-7
TGTGCCAGCAGCGTACAGGGGGGATACGAGCAGTACTTC
CASSVQGGYEQYF
>.|TRBV15|.|TRBJ2-5
TGTGCCACCAGCAGAGTCACCGGCAGGGGAGAGACCCAGTACTTC
CATSRVTGRGETQYF
>.|TRBV5-6|.|TRBJ2-7
TGTGCCAGCAGCAACTCGGGACGGGCTACCTACGAGCAGTACTTC
CASSNSGRATYEQYF
>.|TRBV7-8|.|TRBJ2-7
TGTGCCAGCAGCTTAGGTCAGGTTAGCCCCTACGAGCAGTACTTC
CASSLGQVSPYEQYF
>.|TRBV19|.|TRBJ2-2
TGTGCCAGTAGTCTCCTGGACACGGCGAACACCGGGGAGCTGTTTTTT
CASSLLDTANTGELFF
>.|TRBV11-2|.|TRBJ2-5
TGTGCCAGCACCGCGCGTGGCGGACTCCAAGAGACCCAGTACTTC
CASTARGGLQETQYF
>.|TRBV5-4|.|TRBJ2-2
TGTGCCATCCGCCGGGAACTCAACACCGGGGAGCTGTTTTTT
CAIRRELNTGELFF
>.|TRBV29-1|once|TRBJ1-5
TGCAGCGTTGTAGGGGATAGCAATCAGCCCCAGCATTTT
CSVVGDSNQPQHF